This TCR beta chain was identified during a study of graft-versus-host responses after intestinal transplantation. For the study at large: Every one of the recipients received anti-thymocyte globulin induction and afterwards took tacrolimus and steroids for about 3 years. Study outcomes and limitations: Some GvH clones were seen earlier in gut or blood, suggesting intestinal origin. Some patients had graft-donor T cell macrochimerism, and their allografts showed high graft-versus-host to host-versus-graft clonal ratios.

TCRdb's copy holds only in-frame clones and misses some; the assay was immunoSEQ multiplex PCR. The data show some 110,000 clones, with around 94% seen just once and 0.2% to 0.25% held by the top ten. A remark on this clone: Its target is unknown.

Unmatched junction bases numbered 3, after V lost 4 bases and J lost 12 bases. Germline lookup yields CDR1 SGHDT and CDR2 YYEEEE. This CDR3 is built from 10 residues. The sample was unstimulated CD4+ T cells sorted from spleen or lymph node cells, taken before transplant. The sequence came from a human donor who was the organ donor for an intestinal transplant. This chain uses TRBV5-6 with TRBJ1-2; TRBD1 matches at 7 bases. The CDR3 nucleotides read TGTGCCAGCAGCGGGGACAGAGACACCTTC. As protein: CASSGDRDTF.